These T cell receptor beta chains were read from a single sample in a study of human T cells and chemical hapten exposure. TCRdb called the RACE reads again in MiXCR, with one record for every CDR3 protein. The sample includes almost 40,000 distinct CDR3 sequences, more than 8% of them seen just once. Sequenced here: whole blood, sampled in connection with sensitization to the hapten diphenylcyclopropenone (DPC). These receptors were taken from a man aged 50-59 years with alopecia areata. Some clones in this sample may be carry-over from other donors' samples. Each CDR3 is given with its conserved first and last residue. Fields, in order: J gene, V gene, clone size, CDR3 protein. Only part of the rows carry a size: once, few, many, or a class if the clone is expanded.

j_gene: TRBJ2-3
v_gene: TRBV5-1
abundance: many
CDR3aa: CASSAGQEGTDTQYF

j_gene: TRBJ2-7
v_gene: TRBV2
abundance: few
CDR3aa: CASRVGDEQYF

j_gene: TRBJ2-4
v_gene: TRBV28
abundance: few
CDR3aa: CASSLGENIQYF

j_gene: TRBJ2-3
v_gene: TRBV20-1
abundance: few
CDR3aa: CSARVGGMGSDTQYF

j_gene: TRBJ2-7
v_gene: TRBV28
abundance: NA
CDR3aa: CASRRQGRYEQYF

j_gene: TRBJ2-5
v_gene: TRBV6-2/TRBV6-3
abundance: many
CDR3aa: CASSQLTMGQETQYF

j_gene: TRBJ1-2
v_gene: TRBV7-8
abundance: many
CDR3aa: CASSLVSTGYYGYTF

j_gene: TRBJ2-5
v_gene: TRBV12-3/TRBV12-4
abundance: NA
CDR3aa: CASSSPGTPETQYF

j_gene: TRBJ1-1
v_gene: TRBV12-3/TRBV12-4
abundance: NA
CDR3aa: CASRFGPEAFF

j_gene: TRBJ2-2
v_gene: TRBV29-1
abundance: NA
CDR3aa: CSVDGDTGELFF

j_gene: TRBJ2-3
v_gene: TRBV5-1
abundance: many
CDR3aa: CASSLAGRADTQYF

j_gene: TRBJ2-4
v_gene: TRBV2
abundance: many
CDR3aa: CASSIGQGANIQYF

j_gene: TRBJ2-7
v_gene: TRBV5-1
abundance: many
CDR3aa: CASSLVPGPYEQYF

j_gene: TRBJ2-1
v_gene: TRBV7-2
abundance: few
CDR3aa: CASSPPYNNEQFF

j_gene: TRBJ2-7
v_gene: TRBV20-1
abundance: many
CDR3aa: CSARALPEQYF

j_gene: TRBJ1-1
v_gene: TRBV18
abundance: many
CDR3aa: CASSYGRGYMNTEAFF

j_gene: TRBJ2-2
v_gene: TRBV7-9
abundance: many
CDR3aa: CASSLAGGNTGELFF

j_gene: TRBJ2-7
v_gene: TRBV7-2
abundance: many
CDR3aa: CASSSGAGDSYEQYF

j_gene: TRBJ2-7
v_gene: TRBV29-1
abundance: many
CDR3aa: CSVRGSHYEQYF

j_gene: TRBJ1-2
v_gene: TRBV4-2
abundance: many
CDR3aa: CASSQDLLTGAIYGYTF

j_gene: TRBJ1-5
v_gene: TRBV29-1
abundance: many
CDR3aa: CSVSGVDSNQPQHF

j_gene: TRBJ1-1
v_gene: TRBV5-4
abundance: few
CDR3aa: CASSLESLRGAEAFF